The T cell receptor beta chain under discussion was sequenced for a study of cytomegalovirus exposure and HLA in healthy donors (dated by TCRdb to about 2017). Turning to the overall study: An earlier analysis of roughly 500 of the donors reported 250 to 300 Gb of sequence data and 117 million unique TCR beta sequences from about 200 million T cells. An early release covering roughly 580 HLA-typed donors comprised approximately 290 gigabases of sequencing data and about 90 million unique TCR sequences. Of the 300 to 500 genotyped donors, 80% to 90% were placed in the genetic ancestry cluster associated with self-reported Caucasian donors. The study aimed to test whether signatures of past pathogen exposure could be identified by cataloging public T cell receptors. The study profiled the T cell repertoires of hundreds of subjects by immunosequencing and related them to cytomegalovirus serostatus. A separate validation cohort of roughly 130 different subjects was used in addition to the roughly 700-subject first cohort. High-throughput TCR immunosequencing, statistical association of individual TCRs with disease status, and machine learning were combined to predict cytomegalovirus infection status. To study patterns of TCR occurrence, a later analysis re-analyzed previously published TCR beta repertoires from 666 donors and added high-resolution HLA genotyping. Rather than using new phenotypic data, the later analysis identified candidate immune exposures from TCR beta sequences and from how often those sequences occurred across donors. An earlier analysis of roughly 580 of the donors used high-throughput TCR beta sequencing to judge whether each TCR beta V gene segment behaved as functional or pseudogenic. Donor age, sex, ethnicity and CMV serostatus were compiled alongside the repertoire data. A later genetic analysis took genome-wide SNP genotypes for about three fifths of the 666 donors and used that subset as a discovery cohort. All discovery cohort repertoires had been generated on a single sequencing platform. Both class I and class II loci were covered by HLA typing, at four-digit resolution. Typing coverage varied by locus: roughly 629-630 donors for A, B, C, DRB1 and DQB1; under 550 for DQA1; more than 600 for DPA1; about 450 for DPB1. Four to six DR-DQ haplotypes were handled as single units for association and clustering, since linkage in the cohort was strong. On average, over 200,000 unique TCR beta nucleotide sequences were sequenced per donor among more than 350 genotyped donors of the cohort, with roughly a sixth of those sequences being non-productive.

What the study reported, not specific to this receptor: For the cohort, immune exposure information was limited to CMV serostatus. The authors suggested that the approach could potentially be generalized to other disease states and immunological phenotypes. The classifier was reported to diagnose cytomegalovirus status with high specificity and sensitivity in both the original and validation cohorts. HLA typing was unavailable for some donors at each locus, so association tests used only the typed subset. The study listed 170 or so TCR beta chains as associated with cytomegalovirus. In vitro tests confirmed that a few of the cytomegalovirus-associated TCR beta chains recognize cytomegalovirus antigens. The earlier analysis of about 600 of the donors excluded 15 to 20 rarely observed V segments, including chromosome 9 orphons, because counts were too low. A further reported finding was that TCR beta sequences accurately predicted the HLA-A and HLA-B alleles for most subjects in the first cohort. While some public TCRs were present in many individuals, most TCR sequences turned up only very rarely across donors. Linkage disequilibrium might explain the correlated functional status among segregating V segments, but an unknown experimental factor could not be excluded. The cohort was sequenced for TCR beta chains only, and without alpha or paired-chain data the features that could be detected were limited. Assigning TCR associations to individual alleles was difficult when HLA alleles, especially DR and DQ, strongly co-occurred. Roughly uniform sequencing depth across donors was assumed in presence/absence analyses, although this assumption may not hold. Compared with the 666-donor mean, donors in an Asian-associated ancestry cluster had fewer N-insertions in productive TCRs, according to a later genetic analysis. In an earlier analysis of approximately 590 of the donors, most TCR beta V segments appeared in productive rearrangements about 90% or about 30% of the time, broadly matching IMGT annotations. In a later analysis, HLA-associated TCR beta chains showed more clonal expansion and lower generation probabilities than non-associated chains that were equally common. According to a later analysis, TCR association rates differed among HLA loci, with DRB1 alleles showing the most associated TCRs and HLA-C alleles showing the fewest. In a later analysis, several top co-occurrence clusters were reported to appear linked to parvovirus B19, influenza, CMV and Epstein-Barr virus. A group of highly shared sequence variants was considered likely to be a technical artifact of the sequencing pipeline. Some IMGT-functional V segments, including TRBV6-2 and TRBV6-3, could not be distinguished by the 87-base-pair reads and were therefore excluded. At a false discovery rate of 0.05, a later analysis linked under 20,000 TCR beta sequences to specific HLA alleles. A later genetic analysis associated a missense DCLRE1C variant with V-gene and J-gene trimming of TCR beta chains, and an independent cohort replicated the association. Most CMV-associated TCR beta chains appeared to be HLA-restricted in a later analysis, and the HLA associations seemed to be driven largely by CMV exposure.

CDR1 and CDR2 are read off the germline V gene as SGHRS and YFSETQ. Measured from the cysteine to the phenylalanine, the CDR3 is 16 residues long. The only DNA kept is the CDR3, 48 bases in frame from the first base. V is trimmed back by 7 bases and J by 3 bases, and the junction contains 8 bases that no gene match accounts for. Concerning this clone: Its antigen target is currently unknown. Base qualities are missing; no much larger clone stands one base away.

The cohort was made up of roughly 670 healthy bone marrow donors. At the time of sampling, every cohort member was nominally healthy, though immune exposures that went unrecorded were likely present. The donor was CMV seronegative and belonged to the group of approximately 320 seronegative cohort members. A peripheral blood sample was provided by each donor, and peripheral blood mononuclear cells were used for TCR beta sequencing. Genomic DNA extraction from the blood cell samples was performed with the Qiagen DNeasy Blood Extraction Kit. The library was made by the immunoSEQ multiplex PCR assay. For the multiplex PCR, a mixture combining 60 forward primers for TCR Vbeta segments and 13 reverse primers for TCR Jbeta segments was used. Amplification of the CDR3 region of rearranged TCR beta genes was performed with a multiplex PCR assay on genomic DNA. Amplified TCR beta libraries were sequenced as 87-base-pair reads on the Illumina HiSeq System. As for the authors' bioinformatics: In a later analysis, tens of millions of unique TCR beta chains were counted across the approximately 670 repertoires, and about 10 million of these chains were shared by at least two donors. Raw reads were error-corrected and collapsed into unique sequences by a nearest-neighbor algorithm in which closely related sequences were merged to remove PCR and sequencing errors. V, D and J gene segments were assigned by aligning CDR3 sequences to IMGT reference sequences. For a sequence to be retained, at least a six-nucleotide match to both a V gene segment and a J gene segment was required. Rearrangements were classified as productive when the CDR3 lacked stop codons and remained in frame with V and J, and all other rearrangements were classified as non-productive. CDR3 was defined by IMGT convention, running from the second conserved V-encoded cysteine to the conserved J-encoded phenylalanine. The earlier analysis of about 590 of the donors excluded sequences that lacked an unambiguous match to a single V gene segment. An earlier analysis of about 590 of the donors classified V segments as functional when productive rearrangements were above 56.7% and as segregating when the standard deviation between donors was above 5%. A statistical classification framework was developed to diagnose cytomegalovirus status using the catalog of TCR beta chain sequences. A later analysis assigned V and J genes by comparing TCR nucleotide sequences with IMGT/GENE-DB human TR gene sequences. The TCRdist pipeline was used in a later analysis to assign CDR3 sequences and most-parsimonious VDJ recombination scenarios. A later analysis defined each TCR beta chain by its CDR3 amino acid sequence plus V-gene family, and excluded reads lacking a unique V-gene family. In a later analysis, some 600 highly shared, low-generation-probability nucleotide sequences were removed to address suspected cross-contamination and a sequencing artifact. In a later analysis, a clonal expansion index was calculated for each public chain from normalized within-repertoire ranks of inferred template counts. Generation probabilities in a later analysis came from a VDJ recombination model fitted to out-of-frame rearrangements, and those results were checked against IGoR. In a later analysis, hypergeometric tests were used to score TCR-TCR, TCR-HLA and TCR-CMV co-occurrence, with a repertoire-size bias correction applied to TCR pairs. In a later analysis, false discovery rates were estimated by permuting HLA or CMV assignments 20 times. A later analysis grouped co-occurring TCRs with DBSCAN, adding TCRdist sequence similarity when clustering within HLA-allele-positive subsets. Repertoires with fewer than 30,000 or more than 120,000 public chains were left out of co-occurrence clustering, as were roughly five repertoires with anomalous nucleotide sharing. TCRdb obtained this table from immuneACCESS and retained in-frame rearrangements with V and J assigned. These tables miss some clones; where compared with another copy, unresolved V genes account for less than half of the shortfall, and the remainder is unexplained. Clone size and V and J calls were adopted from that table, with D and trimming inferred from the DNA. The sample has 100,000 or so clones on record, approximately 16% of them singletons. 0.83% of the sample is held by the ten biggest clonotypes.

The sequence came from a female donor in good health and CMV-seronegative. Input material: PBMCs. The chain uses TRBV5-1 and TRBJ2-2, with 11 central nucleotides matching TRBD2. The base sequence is TGCGCCAGCCGGGCCCTAGCGGGGGGAGACACCGGGGAGCTGTTTTTT. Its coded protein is CASRALAGGDTGELFF.